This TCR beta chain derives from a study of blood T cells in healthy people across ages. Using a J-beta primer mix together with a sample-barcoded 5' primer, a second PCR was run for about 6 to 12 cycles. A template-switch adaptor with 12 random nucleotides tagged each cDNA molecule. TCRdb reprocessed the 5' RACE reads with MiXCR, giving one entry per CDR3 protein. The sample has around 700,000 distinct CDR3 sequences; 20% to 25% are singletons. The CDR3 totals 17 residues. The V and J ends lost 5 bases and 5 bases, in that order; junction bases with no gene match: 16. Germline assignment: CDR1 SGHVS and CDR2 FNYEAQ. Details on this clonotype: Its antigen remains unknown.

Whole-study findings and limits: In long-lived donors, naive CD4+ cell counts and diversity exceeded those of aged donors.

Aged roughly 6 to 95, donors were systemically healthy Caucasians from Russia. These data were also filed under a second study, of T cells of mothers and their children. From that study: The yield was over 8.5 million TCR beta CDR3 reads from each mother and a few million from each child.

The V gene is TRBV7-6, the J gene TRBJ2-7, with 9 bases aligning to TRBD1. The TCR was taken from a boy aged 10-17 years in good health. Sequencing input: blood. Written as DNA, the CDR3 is TGTGCCAGCAGCCTCGGGACAGGGAAGGTTTATGTCCACGAGCAGTACTTC. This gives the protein CASSLGTGKVYVHEQYF.